This is a list of T cell receptor beta chains from one sample in a study of control samples from healthy donors and cancer patients. Profiling relied on immunoSEQ multiplex PCR, and the TCRdb table lists in-frame clones only, not all of them. The table records 400,000 to 500,000 clones, 80% to 95% of them present only once. The specimen sequenced was PBMCs. The source of these receptors is a man aged 40-50 years with head and neck cancer. Both conserved end residues are part of each CDR3. Fields, in order: J gene, D gene, clone size, V gene, CDR3 DNA, CDR3 protein. The D gene is left open where the match is weak. Clone size is not always given. Where it is, it says once, few, many or a class for expanded clones.

>TRBJ2-1|-|-|TRBV27
TGTGCCAGCAGTCGGCGGGACCCCCGAGGGGTCGGAAATGAGCAGTTCTTC
CASSRRDPRGVGNEQFF
>TRBJ2-1|TRBD2|-|TRBV19
TGTGCCAGTAGTATCCCAGCGGGGGGCTACAATGAGCAGTTCTTC
CASSIPAGGYNEQFF
>TRBJ2-5|TRBD1|-|TRBV2
TGTGCCAGCAGTGGACAGGGCGCTCAAGAGACCCAGTACTTC
CASSGQGAQETQYF
>TRBJ2-7|-|-|TRBV10-2
TGCGCCAGCGGTGCCGGGGACCTCTCCTACGAGCAGTACTTC
CASGAGDLSYEQYF
>TRBJ1-2|TRBD1|-|TRBV27
TGTGCCAGCAGTTTTTTGGGCGAGACAGGGCAACCTGGCTACACCTTC
CASSFLGETGQPGYTF
>TRBJ1-2|-|-|TRBV6-5
TGTGCCAGCAGTTACTCGAAGGAGGTACTCTATGGCTACACCTTC
CASSYSKEVLYGYTF
>TRBJ2-2|TRBD1|-|TRBV7-9
TGTGCCAGCAGCTTTTGGCAGGGGGACACCGGGGAGCTGTTTTTT
CASSFWQGDTGELFF
>TRBJ1-6|TRBD1|-|TRBV11-2
TGTGCCAGCAGCTTAATGGTGGGACAGGGTACCCTTTATAATTCACCCCTCCACTTT
CASSLMVGQGTLYNSPLHF
>TRBJ2-7|-|-|TRBV19
TGTGCCAGTAGTATAGGAACAGCATACGAGCAGTACTTC
CASSIGTAYEQYF
>TRBJ2-5|TRBD2|once|TRBV10-3
TGTGCCATCAGTGAACAGCGGGGGGTAGGGGAGACCCAGTACTTC
CAISEQRGVGETQYF
>TRBJ1-1|TRBD1|-|TRBV7-2
TGTGCCAGCAGCGCACGCGGGACAGAGAACACTGAAGCTTTCTTT
CASSARGTENTEAFF
>TRBJ2-7|-|-|TRBV4-3
TGCGCCAGCAGCCAAGAACCCAGAGCCTACGAGCAGTACTTC
CASSQEPRAYEQYF
>TRBJ2-3|TRBD2|-|TRBV28
TGTGCCAGCAGGGCGGGGGGTTCCACAGATACGCAGTATTTT
CASRAGGSTDTQYF
>TRBJ1-2|-|-|TRBV4-1
TGCGCCAGCAGCCGTCTCGGGGACAACTATGGCTACACCTTC
CASSRLGDNYGYTF
>TRBJ1-2|TRBD1|-|TRBV11-2
TGTGCCAGCAGCTTAGGTTGGACAGGGGGCGGCTACACCTTC
CASSLGWTGGGYTF
>TRBJ2-3|-|-|TRBV6-5
TGTGCCAGCAGTTATTACGGACGCACAGATACGCAGTATTTT
CASSYYGRTDTQYF
>TRBJ2-7|-|-|TRBV5-1
TGCGCCAGCAGCCTGGATCGGAACAGGGAGTACGAGCAGTACTTC
CASSLDRNREYEQYF
>TRBJ1-1|TRBD1|-|TRBV27
TGTGCCAGCAGTCCATTGGACAGGGGAAACACTGAAGCTTTCTTT
CASSPLDRGNTEAFF
>TRBJ1-5|-|-|TRBV18
TGTGCCAGCTCCACCGCCGGGGCCAGCAATCAGCCCCAGCATTTT
CASSTAGASNQPQHF
>TRBJ1-1|-|-|TRBV28
TGTGCCAGCAGTTTTACCCTGAACACTGAAGCTTTCTTT
CASSFTLNTEAFF
>TRBJ1-5|TRBD1|once|TRBV18
TGTGCCAGCTCACCAATGACAGGGGATGAGCAGCATTTT
CASSPMTGDEQHF
>TRBJ1-5|-|-|TRBV6-5
TGTGCCAGCACTCCGGGAGAGGGAAGCAATCAGCCCCAGCATTTT
CASTPGEGSNQPQHF
>TRBJ1-2|-|-|TRBV25-1
TGTGCCAGCACCTCACACCTACCCAACTATGGCTACACCTTC
CASTSHLPNYGYTF
>TRBJ2-1|-|-|TRBV30
TGTGCCTGGAGTATAGGAGCACGCAATGAGCAGTTCTTC
CAWSIGARNEQFF